This T cell receptor (beta chain) is drawn from a study of T cells in women clearing cervical HPV infection. Whole-study results and caveats: CIN3+ cases had significantly higher TCR richness than controls; evenness did not differ.

immunoSEQ multiplex PCR used an average of around 1,200 ng genomic DNA. Method: immunoSEQ multiplex PCR; TCRdb's copy keeps in-frame clones and lacks some. This sample's table has some 30,000 clones. Each participant carried one incident cervical HPV16 infection only. On this clone itself: Its specificity is unknown. The CDR3 goes on 3 residues after the read ends, and that part is filled in from the germline J gene.

This CDR3 contains 15 residues. Germline CDR1 is SGHDT and CDR2 is YYEEEE. Input material: blood buffy coat. The origin of this receptor is a woman between 18 and 69 years old with a cervical HPV16 infection that either progressed to CIN3+ or cleared (not recorded which). The chain uses TRBV5-6 and TRBJ2-3; perhaps TRBD1 as D (6 bases). Partial CDR3 DNA: TGTGCCAGCAGCTTCAGTTGGGGGCGCTGGGAGACG. Translation: CASSFSWGRWET. The CDR3, in full, reads CASSFSWGRWETQYF.